These T cell receptor beta chains were read from a single sample in a study of blood T cell repertoires in COVID-19. Clones were read by immunoSEQ multiplex PCR, and TCRdb kept only the in-frame ones, dropping some. Among 270,000 or so clones listed, roughly nine tenths were seen once. The specimen sequenced was peripheral blood. These receptors were obtained from a woman aged 25 to 39 with COVID-19, enrolled during active disease. Each CDR3 is given with its conserved first and last residue. The D gene is left open where the match is weak. Clone sizes are given selectively: once, few, many, or a class where the clone is expanded.

D	size	V	J	DNA	CDR3
NA	few	TRBV24-1	TRBJ2-3	TGTGCCACCAGTGAGCCCCGAAGAGGAAGCACAGATACGCAGTATTTT	CATSEPRRGSTDTQYF
TRBD1	NA	TRBV5-8	TRBJ1-2	TGTGCCAGCAGCTCCGGGACAGGGTGGAACTATGGCTACACCTTC	CASSSGTGWNYGYTF
NA	NA	TRBV28	TRBJ2-5	TGTGCCAGCAGGAGAGATAGCGGCGAGACCCAGTACTTC	CASRRDSGETQYF
TRBD2	NA	TRBV29-1	TRBJ2-7	TGCAGCGTTGAGGATGACCGGGGGGGGTTCTACGAGCAGTACTTC	CSVEDDRGGFYEQYF
NA	once	TRBV6-2/TRBV6-3	TRBJ2-3	TGTGCCAGCAGTTCCATAATGACAGACCAACCGACCACAGATACGCAGTATTTT	CASSSIMTDQPTTDTQYF
TRBD2	NA	TRBV12-5	TRBJ2-3	TGTGCTAGTGGTTTTTTCATTCTAGCGGGGGGGGACACAGATACGCAGTATTTT	CASGFFILAGGDTDTQYF
NA	once	TRBV5-4	TRBJ2-1	TGTGCCAGCAGCCCGACAGGCGTAGGCGATGAGCAGTTCTTC	CASSPTGVGDEQFF
NA	NA	TRBV21-1	TRBJ1-4	TGTGCCAGCAGCAAAGTACACGGGACAGGTAATGAAAAACTGTTTTTT	CASSKVHGTGNEKLFF
NA	NA	TRBV5-4	TRBJ2-5	TGTGCCAGCAGCTTGATCGGTGCGGCAGAGACCCAGTACTTC	CASSLIGAAETQYF
TRBD2	NA	TRBV3-1/TRBV3-2	TRBJ2-1	TGTGCCAGCAGCCTCCTAGGACTAGCCGATGAGCAGTTCTTC	CASSLLGLADEQFF
NA	NA	TRBV7-9	TRBJ2-4	TGTGCGGCAATGCGGGTGCTAGCCAAAAACATTCAGTACTTC	CAAMRVLAKNIQYF
NA	NA	TRBV24-1	TRBJ1-6	TGTGCCATACCCCCCGAAGGGGAAGGGTCACCCCTCCACTTT	CAIPPEGEGSPLHF
TRBD1	NA	TRBV11-2	TRBJ2-5	TGTGCCAGCAGCTTAAACAGGGGGCCAGAGACCCAGTACTTC	CASSLNRGPETQYF
NA	NA	TRBV15	TRBJ1-6	TGTGCCACCAGCAGGGGACAAGGGACACCCCTCCACTTT	CATSRGQGTPLHF
NA	NA	TRBV24-1	TRBJ2-7	TGTGCCACCAGTGATCCGACTCGGGGTCTCGAGCAGTACTTC	CATSDPTRGLEQYF
TRBD1	NA	TRBV19	TRBJ2-7	TGTGCCAGTAGTATACAGACAGGGTTGGCCTACGAGCAGTACTTC	CASSIQTGLAYEQYF
NA	NA	TRBV5-1	TRBJ2-5	TGCGCCAGCAGCTTGGCGGGAGGACAGCAAGAGACCCAGTACTTC	CASSLAGGQQETQYF
NA	NA	TRBV24-1	TRBJ2-3	TGTGCCACCAGTGATGTCAGGGGTACGCAGTATTTT	CATSDVRGTQYF
TRBD1	NA	TRBV3-1/TRBV3-2	TRBJ2-1	TGTGCCAGCAGCCAATTTCGATCGGGACAGGGATTTTCCTCCTACAATGAGCAGTTCTTC	CASSQFRSGQGFSSYNEQFF
NA	few	TRBV4-2	TRBJ2-7	TGTGCCAGCAGCCATAGTAAAGGGGCCTACGAGCAGTACTTC	CASSHSKGAYEQYF
NA	NA	TRBV4-2	TRBJ2-7	TGTGCCAGCAGCCAACCAACAGGGAGCAACGAGCAGTACTTC	CASSQPTGSNEQYF
NA	NA	TRBV5-3	TRBJ1-2	TGTGCCAGAAGCTTAGGGGGAAGATCCTCGGGCTATGGCTACACCTTC	CARSLGGRSSGYGYTF
NA	NA	TRBV7-9	TRBJ2-2	TGTGCCAGCAGCTTAGAGACGAGTAGCAATACCGGGGAGCTGTTTTTT	CASSLETSSNTGELFF
NA	few	TRBV7-9	TRBJ1-5	TGTGCCAGCAGCTTAGCGACCCCAGGGATGGGTCAGCCCCAGCATTTT	CASSLATPGMGQPQHF
TRBD1	once	TRBV19	TRBJ2-7	TGTGCCAGTAGTATAAGTGGGGGGACAGGGGCCCACGAGCAGTACTTC	CASSISGGTGAHEQYF
NA	NA	TRBV5-4	TRBJ1-3	TGTGCCAGCAGCTTTGGGCTCACCATATATTTT	CASSFGLTIYF
TRBD1	NA	TRBV7-2	TRBJ2-7	TGTGCCAGCAGCTTAGTCGGGACAGGGGGCTACGAGCAGTACTTC	CASSLVGTGGYEQYF
TRBD2	NA	TRBV11-3	TRBJ2-1	TGTGCCAGCAGCCCCCGACTAGCGGGGGGGTCCCGTGAGCAGTTCTTC	CASSPRLAGGSREQFF
TRBD1	NA	TRBV5-1	TRBJ2-2	TGCGCCAGCAGCTCTTTCGGGACAGCGAACACCGGGGAGCTGTTTTTT	CASSSFGTANTGELFF
TRBD2	NA	TRBV19	TRBJ2-1	TGTGCCAGTATCCCTGCGGGGGGGTTCTACAATGAGCAGTTCTTC	CASIPAGGFYNEQFF
TRBD1	NA	TRBV19	TRBJ1-2	TGTGCCAGTAGTATTATCCTGGCAGGGGGCGGTTATGGCTACACCTTC	CASSIILAGGGYGYTF
NA	NA	TRBV14	TRBJ1-2	TGTGCCAGCAGCCAAGTAGGTCAGGGGTCGAGCTACACCTTC	CASSQVGQGSSYTF
TRBD2	NA	TRBV11-2	TRBJ2-7	TGTGCCAGCAGCTTAGCGGGGGGGCCGTCCGAGCAGTACTTC	CASSLAGGPSEQYF
TRBD2	NA	TRBV7-9	TRBJ2-5	TGTGCCAGCAGCCCCGGGAGGTTCGGAGTGGAGACCCAGTACTTC	CASSPGRFGVETQYF
NA	once	TRBV24-1	TRBJ2-7	TGTGCCACCAGTGTCCCTAGGGAGGAGGCCTACGAGCAGTACTTC	CATSVPREEAYEQYF
TRBD1	NA	TRBV9	TRBJ1-3	TGTGCCAGCAGCCCCGGGACAGTAGTATCTGGAAACACCATATATTTT	CASSPGTVVSGNTIYF
TRBD2	NA	TRBV5-1	TRBJ2-1	TGCGCCAGCAGGCCTTCCGGGACTAGCGTGATTGAGCAGTTCTTC	CASRPSGTSVIEQFF
NA	NA	TRBV30	TRBJ1-5	TGTGCCTGGAGTCCACCTGGGGCAGGGCACAATCAGCCCCAGCATTTT	CAWSPPGAGHNQPQHF
NA	NA	TRBV19	TRBJ2-1	TGTGCCAGTAGTATAGACCCTAGCTATAAGTTCTTC	CASSIDPSYKFF
TRBD2	NA	TRBV27	TRBJ2-1	TGTGCCAGCCGGCCCGGGGGGTCCTACAATGAGCAGTTCTTC	CASRPGGSYNEQFF
TRBD1	NA	TRBV20-1	TRBJ1-5	TGCAGTGCTAGTATAAGGGACAGGGTAAAGAGGGCCCAGCATTTT	CSASIRDRVKRAQHF
NA	once	TRBV11-2	TRBJ1-6	TGTGCCAGCAGCTTAGGTTTCGGGGTAGGATCACCCCTCCACTTT	CASSLGFGVGSPLHF
NA	NA	TRBV19	TRBJ2-1	TGTGCCAGTAGTTCGGTGACCGGAGTAAGCTCCTACAATGAGCAGTTCTTC	CASSSVTGVSSYNEQFF
TRBD1	NA	TRBV25-1	TRBJ1-2	TGTGCCAGCAGCCATCCGGGACAGGGTTATGGCTACACCTTC	CASSHPGQGYGYTF
NA	once	TRBV9	TRBJ2-3	TGTGCCAGCAGCGTAGGCCTTCCCCAGACAGATACGCAGTATTTT	CASSVGLPQTDTQYF
NA	once	TRBV18	TRBJ1-1	TGTGCCAGCTCACCAATACCCCCGGGGGGGGACACTGAAGCTTTCTTT	CASSPIPPGGDTEAFF
NA	few	TRBV7-2	TRBJ2-1	TGTGCCAGCAGCTTAGATCACACCCTGCAGAATGAGCAGTTCTTC	CASSLDHTLQNEQFF
TRBD2	NA	TRBV2	TRBJ2-5	TGTGCCAGCAAAGGACTAGCGGGGGGTGAGACCCAGTACTTC	CASKGLAGGETQYF
NA	NA	TRBV10-2	TRBJ2-3	TGCGCCAGCAGGAGGGGGGGCGGTTATGATACGCAGTATTTT	CASRRGGGYDTQYF
NA	NA	TRBV12-3/TRBV12-4	TRBJ1-1	TGTGCCAGCAGTTTATTCGCTGAAGCTTTCTTT	CASSLFAEAFF
TRBD1	few	TRBV9	TRBJ1-5	TGTGCCAGCAGCCCCCGGACAGGGACCAATCAGCCCCAGCATTTT	CASSPRTGTNQPQHF
TRBD2	NA	TRBV4-1	TRBJ2-7	TGCGCCAGCAGCCAACCCCCAGCGGGGGTCTACGAGCAGTACTTC	CASSQPPAGVYEQYF